This T cell receptor (beta chain) was observed in a study of blood T cell repertoires in COVID-19. Per the authors' pipeline: Amplified reference gene primers provided the basis for estimating nucleated cell counts. Sequencing was performed with immunoSEQ multiplex PCR; in TCRdb, only in-frame clones are kept and a portion is missing. V, J and clone size derive from that table, while D and trimming were established from the DNA sequence. The table records around 190,000 clones, 88% of them present only once. This clone appeared a single time. Per the germline V gene, CDR1 is SGHTA and CDR2 is FQGNSA. Trimming shortened V by 1 base and J by 3 bases, and 13 bases separated the two germline ends. The CDR3 is 15 residues long.

What was sequenced was peripheral blood. The TCR was taken from a human donor in a cohort sampled during active COVID-19. The chain employs TRBV7-2 and TRBJ2-7, with D maybe TRBD2 (7 bases). The CDR3 coding sequence is TGTGCCAGCAGCTTAGGATGGGGGGGCCGCTACGAGCAGTACTTC. It specifies CASSLGWGGRYEQYF.